This record concerns one T cell receptor (beta chain) sequence. Original data processing: Cell counts per sample came from amplifying reference gene primers. Profiled with immunoSEQ multiplex PCR; TCRdb holds only in-frame clones, not every one. V and J calls and clone size are given by that table; D and trimming were obtained from the DNA. Seen here are about 230,000 clones, 80% to 90% observed once, and the top ten hold about 1.4%. These data are taken from a study of blood T cell repertoires in COVID-19. The overall study: The United States, Italy and Spain were the sources of the acute and convalescent COVID-19 samples. Nucleic acid was either cDNA or gDNA, and it came from T cells, B-cell-depleted T cells, or PBMCs.

The junction had 10 bases not matched to a gene; V was cut back by 9 bases and J by 9 bases. The CDR3 is 13 residues long. The germline gives CDR1 ENHRY, CDR2 SYGVKD. Material: peripheral blood. The TCR originated in a woman between 40 and 50 years old who had recovered from COVID-19. V usage is TRBV10-3 and J usage is TRBJ2-1; TRBD2 matches at 8 bases. Here the CDR3 DNA reads TGTGCCATGAGGCGGGGGGCCGGCCTTGAGCAGTTCTTC. It codes for CAMRRGAGLEQFF.